These T cell receptor beta chains were read from a single sample in a study of T cell responses to AZD1222 COVID-19 vaccine. Sequencing was performed with immunoSEQ multiplex PCR; in TCRdb, only in-frame clones are kept and a portion is missing. Here the sample spans 95,000 to 150,000 clones, just over 90% being singletons. The sample in question was peripheral blood, obtained 28 days after the second AZD1222 dose. All receptors come from an adult who received the AZD1222 COVID-19 vaccine. Each CDR3 is given with its conserved first and last residue. The order of the fields is D gene, J gene, clone size, V gene, CDR3 protein, CDR3 DNA. A D gene is named only where the DNA matches it firmly. Expanded clones are given a class, and other clones once, few, many or no size at all.

. TRBJ2-1 . TRBV19 CASSIGSGDEQFF TGTGCCAGTAGTATAGGTAGCGGCGATGAGCAGTTCTTC
. TRBJ1-2 . TRBV5-4 CASSNLGTAYGYTF TGTGCCAGCAGCAACTTAGGGACGGCGTATGGCTACACCTTC
. TRBJ2-7 . TRBV18 CASSPVGSEQYF TGTGCCAGCTCACCTGTGGGATCCGAGCAGTACTTC
. TRBJ1-2 . TRBV7-8 CASSLDPNYGYTF TGTGCCAGCAGCTTAGACCCTAACTATGGCTACACCTTC
. TRBJ2-1 . TRBV11-2 CASSLAPSANGEQFF TGTGCCAGCAGCTTAGCCCCTAGCGCCAACGGAGAGCAGTTCTTC
. TRBJ2-7 . TRBV12-3/TRBV12-4 CASSLVGSYEQYF TGTGCCAGCAGTTTAGTAGGCTCCTACGAGCAGTACTTC
. TRBJ2-2 . TRBV5-6 CTSSLQNTGELFF TGTACCAGCAGCTTGCAGAACACCGGGGAGCTGTTTTTT
. TRBJ1-1 few TRBV7-9 CASRGGESTEAFF TGTGCCAGCAGGGGGGGTGAGTCCACTGAAGCTTTCTTT
TRBD1 TRBJ1-2 . TRBV24-1 CATSDLAQGDNYGYTF TGTGCCACCAGTGATTTGGCGCAGGGGGATAACTATGGCTACACCTTC
TRBD2 TRBJ2-7 . TRBV3-1/TRBV3-2 CASSPGLAPTYEQYF TGTGCCAGCAGCCCGGGACTAGCGCCAACCTACGAGCAGTACTTC
. TRBJ1-6 . TRBV19 CASSEFTQPLHF TGTGCCAGTAGTGAGTTTACGCAACCCCTCCACTTT
. TRBJ1-2 . TRBV2 CASKVGYGYTF TGTGCCAGCAAGGTCGGCTATGGCTACACCTTC
. TRBJ2-7 . TRBV5-1 CASSLGWGLYEQYF TGCGCCAGCAGCTTGGGCTGGGGCCTTTACGAGCAGTACTTC
. TRBJ1-5 . TRBV28 CASRALSNQPQHF TGTGCCAGCAGGGCATTGAGCAATCAGCCCCAGCATTTT
. TRBJ1-6 . TRBV28 CASSLQSHNSPLHF TGTGCCAGCAGTTTACAGTCGCACAATTCACCCCTCCACTTT
TRBD2 TRBJ2-3 . TRBV6-5 CASWPGTSRDTQYF TGTGCCAGCTGGCCCGGGACTAGCAGGGATACGCAGTATTTT
TRBD1 TRBJ2-1 . TRBV5-1 CASSLAVGQGGDERFF TGCGCCAGCAGCTTGGCGGTGGGACAGGGAGGAGATGAGCGGTTCTTC
. TRBJ1-2 . TRBV6-5 CASSFKDGYTF TGTGCCAGCAGTTTCAAAGATGGCTACACCTTC
. TRBJ1-1 . TRBV6-6 CASSYLGLLTGEAFF TGTGCCAGCAGTTACTTAGGTTTGTTAACAGGTGAAGCTTTCTTT
TRBD2 TRBJ2-3 . TRBV5-4 CASSLRTSGTDTQYF TGTGCCAGCAGCTTAAGGACTAGCGGCACAGATACGCAGTATTTT
. TRBJ2-2 . TRBV12-5 CASGRRVENTGELFF TGTGCTAGTGGTCGGAGGGTGGAGAACACCGGGGAGCTGTTTTTT
. TRBJ2-7 . TRBV7-9 CASSPPLTGTHEQYF TGTGCCAGCAGCCCGCCCCTCACCGGGACCCACGAGCAGTACTTC
TRBD2 TRBJ2-7 . TRBV27 CASSSGTSGKKPVNF TGTGCCAGCAGTTCTGGGACTAGCGGGAAAAAGCCGGTAAACTTC
. TRBJ2-1 once TRBV19 CASSIGIRVNEQFF TGTGCCAGTAGTATCGGGATTCGCGTCAATGAGCAGTTCTTC
. TRBJ2-2 once TRBV30 CAWSVTGAIGELFF TGTGCCTGGAGTGTAACGGGAGCTATCGGGGAGCTGTTTTTT
TRBD1 TRBJ1-2 . TRBV9 CASSKGTDYGYTF TGTGCCAGCAGCAAAGGGACAGACTATGGCTACACCTTC
. TRBJ1-5 . TRBV18 CASSPSPRGATRDQPQHF TGTGCCAGCTCACCATCCCCCAGAGGGGCCACCCGCGATCAGCCCCAGCATTTT
. TRBJ1-2 . TRBV12-3/TRBV12-4 CASSLGLDYGYTF TGTGCCAGCAGTCTAGGACTCGACTATGGCTACACCTTC
TRBD2 TRBJ2-5 . TRBV10-1 CASSESELVCYGAGVLETQYF TGCGCCAGCAGTGAGTCGGAGTTAGTTTGTTACGGTGCGGGAGTATTGGAGACCCAGTACTTC
. TRBJ2-2 . TRBV7-9 CASSLPRDVFTGELFF TGTGCCAGCAGCTTACCTCGGGACGTCTTCACCGGGGAGCTGTTTTTT
. TRBJ2-2 . TRBV6-5 CATAYGGNTGELFF TGTGCCACCGCCTACGGGGGGAACACCGGGGAGCTGTTTTTT
. TRBJ1-1 . TRBV12-5 CASGLLRGPTEAFF TGTGCTAGTGGTTTGTTGAGGGGCCCCACTGAAGCTTTCTTT
TRBD1 TRBJ1-1 . TRBV5-6 CASSSGTGAGKAFF TGTGCCAGCAGCTCCGGGACAGGGGCCGGAAAAGCTTTCTTT
. TRBJ1-1 . TRBV10-3 CATKKGNTEAFF TGTGCCACCAAGAAGGGAAACACTGAAGCTTTCTTT
. TRBJ1-1 . TRBV6-5 CASSYRPGVAEAFF TGTGCCAGCAGTTACAGACCAGGGGTCGCTGAAGCTTTCTTT
. TRBJ2-7 . TRBV5-1 CASSSGGPGYEQYF TGCGCCAGCAGCTCCGGCGGCCCAGGCTACGAGCAGTACTTC
. TRBJ1-1 . TRBV6-2/TRBV6-3 CASSYSMGVRTEAFF TGTGCCAGCAGTTACTCGATGGGGGTGCGCACTGAAGCTTTCTTT
. TRBJ2-6 . TRBV9 CASSVEDSGANVLTF TGTGCCAGCAGCGTAGAAGACTCTGGGGCCAACGTCCTGACTTTC
TRBD2 TRBJ2-3 . TRBV2 CASSLAGVFGDTQYF TGTGCCAGCAGCCTAGCGGGAGTCTTCGGAGATACGCAGTATTTT
TRBD2 TRBJ2-7 . TRBV27 CASGSGSFYEQYF TGTGCCAGCGGTAGCGGGAGTTTCTACGAGCAGTACTTC
. TRBJ1-2 . TRBV5-8 CASSLGQILTDSRYTF TGTGCCAGCAGCTTGGGACAGATATTAACTGATTCCCGCTACACCTTC
. TRBJ2-7 . TRBV19 CASSAGHLSYEQYF TGTGCCAGTAGTGCGGGACACCTCTCCTACGAGCAGTACTTC
TRBD1 TRBJ1-2 . TRBV19 CASSILGGARGYGYTF TGTGCCAGTAGTATATTAGGGGGCGCGCGAGGCTATGGCTACACCTTC
. TRBJ2-2 . TRBV9 CASSVLTFPTGELFF TGTGCCAGCAGCGTACTGACATTCCCGACCGGGGAGCTGTTTTTT
. TRBJ2-7 . TRBV10-3 CAISESGEQYF TGTGCCATCAGTGAGTCGGGCGAGCAGTACTTC
TRBD1 TRBJ1-1 . TRBV6-5 CASSPLGQGSTEAFF TGTGCCAGCAGTCCTCTTGGACAGGGCAGCACTGAAGCTTTCTTT
. TRBJ1-6 few TRBV9 CASSVHWGNNSPLHF TGTGCCAGCAGCGTACATTGGGGGAACAATTCACCCCTCCACTTT
. TRBJ2-5 . TRBV7-8 CASSQVQETQYF TGTGCCAGCAGCCAGGTTCAGGAGACCCAGTACTTC
. TRBJ2-7 . TRBV24-1 CATRPWWGAYEQYF TGTGCCACCAGGCCCTGGTGGGGCGCGTACGAGCAGTACTTC
. TRBJ2-3 . TRBV10-3 CAISESRGSTDTQYF TGTGCCATCAGTGAGTCGAGGGGCAGCACAGATACGCAGTATTTT
. TRBJ1-2 . TRBV18 CASSPKGDPYGYTF TGTGCCAGCTCACCGAAGGGGGACCCTTATGGCTACACCTTC
. TRBJ1-4 . TRBV3-1/TRBV3-2 CASSQVGNELFF TGTGCCAGCAGCCAAGTGGGTAACGAACTGTTTTTT
. TRBJ2-5 . TRBV3-1/TRBV3-2 CASSPRGETQYF TGTGCCAGCAGCCCGCGAGGGGAGACCCAGTACTTC
. TRBJ1-5 . TRBV6-5 CASSRTASNQPQHF TGTGCCAGCAGTCGGACGGCTAGCAATCAGCCCCAGCATTTT